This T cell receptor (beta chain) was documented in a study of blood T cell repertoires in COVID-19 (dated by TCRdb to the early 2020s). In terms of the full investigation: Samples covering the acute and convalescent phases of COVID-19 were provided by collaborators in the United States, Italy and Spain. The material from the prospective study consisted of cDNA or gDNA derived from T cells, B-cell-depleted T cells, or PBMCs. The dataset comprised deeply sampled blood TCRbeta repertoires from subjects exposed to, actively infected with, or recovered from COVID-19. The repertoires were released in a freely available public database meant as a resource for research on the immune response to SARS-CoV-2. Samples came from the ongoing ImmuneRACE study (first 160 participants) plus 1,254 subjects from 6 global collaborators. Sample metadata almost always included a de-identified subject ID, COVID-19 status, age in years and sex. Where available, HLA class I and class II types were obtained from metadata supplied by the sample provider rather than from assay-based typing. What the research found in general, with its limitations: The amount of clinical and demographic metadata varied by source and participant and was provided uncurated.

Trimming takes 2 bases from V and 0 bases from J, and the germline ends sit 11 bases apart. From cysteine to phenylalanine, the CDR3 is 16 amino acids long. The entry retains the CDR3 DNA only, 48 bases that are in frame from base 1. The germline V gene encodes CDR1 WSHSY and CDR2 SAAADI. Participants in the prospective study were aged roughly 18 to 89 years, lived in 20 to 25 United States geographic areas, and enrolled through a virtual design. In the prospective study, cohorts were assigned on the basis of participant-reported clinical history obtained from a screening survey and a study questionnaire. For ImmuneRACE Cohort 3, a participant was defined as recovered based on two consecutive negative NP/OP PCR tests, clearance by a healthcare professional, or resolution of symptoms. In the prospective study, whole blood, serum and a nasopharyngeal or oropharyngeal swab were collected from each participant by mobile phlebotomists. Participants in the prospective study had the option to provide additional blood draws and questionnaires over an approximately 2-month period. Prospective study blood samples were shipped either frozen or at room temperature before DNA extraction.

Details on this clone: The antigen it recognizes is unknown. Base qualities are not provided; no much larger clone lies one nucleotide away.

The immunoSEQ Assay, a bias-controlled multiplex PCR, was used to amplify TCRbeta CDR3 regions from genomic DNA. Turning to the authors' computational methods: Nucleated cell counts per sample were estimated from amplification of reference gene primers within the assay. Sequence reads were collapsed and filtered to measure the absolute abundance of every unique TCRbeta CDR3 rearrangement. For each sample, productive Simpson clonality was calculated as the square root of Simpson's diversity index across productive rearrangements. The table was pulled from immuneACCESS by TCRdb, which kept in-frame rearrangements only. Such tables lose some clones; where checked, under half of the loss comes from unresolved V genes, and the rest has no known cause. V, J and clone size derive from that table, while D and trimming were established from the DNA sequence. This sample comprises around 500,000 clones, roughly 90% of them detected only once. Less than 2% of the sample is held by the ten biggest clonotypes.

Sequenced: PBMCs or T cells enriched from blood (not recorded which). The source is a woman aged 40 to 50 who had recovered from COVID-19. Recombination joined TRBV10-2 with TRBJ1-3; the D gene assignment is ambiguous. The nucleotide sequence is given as TGCGCCAGCAGTGAGACAGCAAAAGTCTCTGGAAACACCATATATTTT. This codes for CASSETAKVSGNTIYF.